The entry that follows covers one T cell receptor beta chain sequence. The sample originates from a study of blood T cell repertoires in COVID-19. Background on the study: The United States, Italy and Spain supplied acute and convalescent COVID-19 samples.

Authors' processing steps: Amplified reference gene primers provided the basis for estimating nucleated cell counts. Produced via immunoSEQ multiplex PCR; TCRdb's table is partial and in-frame only. D and trimming come from the DNA, and the V and J calls and clone size come from that table. This table has approximately 100,000 clones, 75% to 90% appearing once. The V and J ends lost 4 bases and 4 bases respectively, with 12 bases between them. Germline V CDR1 and CDR2: SGDLS, YYNGEE. This CDR3 contains 14 residues. The clonotype was recovered from a human donor in a cohort sampled during active COVID-19. The sequenced sample was peripheral blood. The chain combines TRBV9 with TRBJ1-3; D is undetermined. CDR3 DNA sequence: TGTGCCAGCAGCCCATCGAGCTTAGGAAACACCATATATTTT. Its protein product is CASSPSSLGNTIYF.